Listed below are T cell receptor beta chains from one sample, sequenced in a study of cytomegalovirus exposure and HLA in healthy donors. Produced via immunoSEQ multiplex PCR; TCRdb's table is partial and in-frame only. The table lists about 200,000 clones, roughly 68% of them singletons. Sequencing was carried out using PBMCs. Every receptor here comes from a woman aged 30 to 39 in good health and CMV-seronegative. Both conserved end residues are part of each CDR3. The D gene is left open where the match is weak. Clone size is stated in some rows and not others, as once, few, many or a class when expanded.

D: TRBD1; J: TRBJ2-2; size: .; V: TRBV11-3; CDR3: CASSRGQGAIGELFF; DNA: TGTGCCAGCAGCAGGGGACAGGGGGCGATCGGGGAGCTGTTTTTT
D: .; J: TRBJ1-4; size: .; V: TRBV2; CDR3: CASRVEGEKLFF; DNA: TGTGCCAGCAGGGTGGAGGGTGAAAAACTGTTTTTT
D: .; J: TRBJ2-7; size: .; V: TRBV7-6; CDR3: CASSQSRDSAYEQYF; DNA: TGTGCCAGCAGCCAAAGCCGGGACTCTGCCTACGAGCAGTACTTC
D: .; J: TRBJ2-5; size: few; V: TRBV5-1; CDR3: CASTGRGFQETQYF; DNA: TGCGCCAGCACCGGCAGAGGGTTCCAAGAGACCCAGTACTTC
D: TRBD2; J: TRBJ2-1; size: .; V: TRBV5-1; CDR3: CASSPSEAGPGGYNEQFF; DNA: TGCGCCAGCAGCCCGTCCGAAGCAGGGCCGGGAGGTTACAATGAGCAGTTCTTC
D: TRBD1; J: TRBJ2-1; size: .; V: TRBV7-3; CDR3: CASSIQGVTLSGYNEQFF; DNA: TGTGCCAGCAGCATACAGGGGGTAACCCTCTCTGGCTACAATGAGCAGTTCTTC
D: .; J: TRBJ1-1; size: .; V: TRBV6-5; CDR3: CASSYEAGAPEAFF; DNA: TGTGCCAGCAGTTACGAGGCAGGGGCCCCTGAAGCTTTCTTT
D: TRBD1; J: TRBJ2-1; size: few; V: TRBV28; CDR3: CASTWGQGSYNEQFF; DNA: TGTGCCAGCACCTGGGGACAGGGCTCCTACAATGAGCAGTTCTTC
D: .; J: TRBJ2-7; size: few; V: TRBV11-3; CDR3: CASSLGLGRVHEQYF; DNA: TGTGCCAGCAGCTTAGGACTGGGGAGAGTGCACGAGCAGTACTTC
D: .; J: TRBJ1-1; size: few; V: TRBV4-3; CDR3: CASSQEGGRTEAFF; DNA: TGCGCCAGCAGCCAAGAGGGAGGGAGGACTGAAGCTTTCTTT
D: TRBD1; J: TRBJ1-1; size: .; V: TRBV7-3; CDR3: CASSNPGQENTEAFF; DNA: TGTGCCAGCAGCAACCCGGGACAGGAGAACACTGAAGCTTTCTTT
D: .; J: TRBJ1-1; size: .; V: TRBV6-5; CDR3: CASTPDFTNTEAFF; DNA: TGTGCCAGCACCCCAGATTTTACGAACACTGAAGCTTTCTTT
D: TRBD1; J: TRBJ2-2; size: .; V: TRBV27; CDR3: CASSTRTGTGAQNTGELFF; DNA: TGTGCCAGCAGTACTCGTACCGGGACAGGGGCCCAGAACACCGGGGAGCTGTTTTTT
D: .; J: TRBJ1-4; size: .; V: TRBV7-9; CDR3: CASQQGRGEKLFF; DNA: TGTGCCAGCCAACAGGGTAGAGGAGAAAAACTGTTTTTT
D: TRBD2; J: TRBJ2-5; size: .; V: TRBV6-1; CDR3: CASSAPGGGETQYF; DNA: TGTGCCAGCAGCGCCCCCGGGGGGGGAGAGACCCAGTACTTC
D: TRBD1; J: TRBJ2-1; size: .; V: TRBV27; CDR3: CASTGIGGLSYNEQFF; DNA: TGTGCCAGCACCGGAATAGGGGGCCTATCCTACAATGAGCAGTTCTTC
D: TRBD2; J: TRBJ2-3; size: .; V: TRBV9; CDR3: CASSPGGARTDTQYF; DNA: TGTGCCAGCAGCCCCGGGGGGGCCCGCACAGATACGCAGTATTTT
D: .; J: TRBJ2-1; size: .; V: TRBV7-2; CDR3: CASSPIPGIEQFF; DNA: TGTGCCAGCAGCCCCATCCCCGGGATTGAGCAGTTCTTC
D: TRBD1; J: TRBJ2-2; size: .; V: TRBV19; CDR3: CASSTGQGTGELFF; DNA: TGTGCCAGTAGTACGGGACAGGGAACCGGGGAGCTGTTTTTT
D: .; J: TRBJ1-3; size: .; V: TRBV27; CDR3: CASSLGVPGNTIYF; DNA: TGTGCCAGCAGTTTGGGAGTTCCTGGAAACACCATATATTTT
D: TRBD2; J: TRBJ2-1; size: .; V: TRBV7-3; CDR3: CASSLGLVPGNEQFF; DNA: TGTGCCAGCAGCTTAGGACTAGTACCGGGTAATGAGCAGTTCTTC
D: .; J: TRBJ2-3; size: .; V: TRBV21-1; CDR3: CASSKVLAGATFTDTQYF; DNA: TGTGCCAGCAGCAAAGTACTAGCGGGGGCCACCTTCACAGATACGCAGTATTTT
D: .; J: TRBJ1-3; size: .; V: TRBV5-6; CDR3: CASSRRGLGGNTIYF; DNA: TGTGCCAGCAGCCGCAGGGGTTTGGGAGGAAACACCATATATTTT
D: .; J: TRBJ2-1; size: .; V: TRBV21-1; CDR3: CARIRLEREKYNEQFF; DNA: TGTGCCAGGATAAGATTGGAGCGGGAGAAATACAATGAGCAGTTCTTC
D: .; J: TRBJ2-1; size: once; V: TRBV27; CDR3: CASSLSVYYNEQFF; DNA: TGTGCCAGCAGTTTATCGGTCTACTACAATGAGCAGTTCTTC
D: .; J: TRBJ1-5; size: once; V: TRBV7-2; CDR3: CASSLGGQGLKPQHF; DNA: TGTGCCAGCAGCTTAGGTGGTCAGGGATTGAAGCCCCAGCATTTT
D: TRBD2; J: TRBJ2-7; size: .; V: TRBV30; CDR3: CAWSVGLAETYEQYF; DNA: TGTGCCTGGAGTGTTGGGCTAGCGGAGACCTACGAGCAGTACTTC
D: .; J: TRBJ2-3; size: .; V: TRBV7-2; CDR3: CASSLSPTRNTQYF; DNA: TGTGCCAGCAGCTTAAGCCCGACAAGGAATACGCAGTATTTT
D: .; J: TRBJ1-2; size: .; V: TRBV7-8; CDR3: CASSPGSTSYGYTF; DNA: TGTGCCAGCAGCCCAGGGTCGACCTCCTATGGCTACACCTTC
D: TRBD2; J: TRBJ2-7; size: .; V: TRBV5-1; CDR3: CASSSSAGGVEQYF; DNA: TGCGCCAGCAGCTCCTCCGCGGGGGGGGTCGAGCAGTACTTC
D: TRBD1; J: TRBJ1-4; size: few; V: TRBV6-1; CDR3: CASRLDRGNEKLFF; DNA: TGTGCCAGCAGACTGGACAGGGGGAATGAAAAACTGTTTTTT
D: .; J: TRBJ2-2; size: .; V: TRBV6-5; CDR3: CASSEQGYTGELFF; DNA: TGTGCCAGCAGTGAGCAGGGTTACACCGGGGAGCTGTTTTTT
D: .; J: TRBJ1-6; size: once; V: TRBV7-8; CDR3: CASSPRREGSPLHF; DNA: TGTGCCAGCAGCCCCCGTCGGGAGGGTTCACCCCTCCACTTT
D: TRBD2; J: TRBJ2-1; size: .; V: TRBV7-8; CDR3: CASSPWAGDNEQFF; DNA: TGTGCCAGCAGCCCCTGGGCGGGGGACAATGAGCAGTTCTTC
D: TRBD2; J: TRBJ2-1; size: .; V: TRBV7-6; CDR3: CASSSPSGRAGGEQFF; DNA: TGTGCCAGCAGCTCACCAAGCGGGAGGGCGGGCGGTGAGCAGTTCTTC
D: .; J: TRBJ1-1; size: .; V: TRBV19; CDR3: CASSIVRDTEAFF; DNA: TGTGCCAGTAGTATAGTAAGAGACACTGAAGCTTTCTTT
D: .; J: TRBJ1-5; size: .; V: TRBV7-8; CDR3: CASSLGVTLNGGLNQPQHF; DNA: TGTGCCAGCAGCTTAGGTGTGACATTGAATGGCGGGCTCAATCAGCCCCAGCATTTT
D: TRBD2; J: TRBJ2-1; size: .; V: TRBV29-1; CDR3: CSTNLAGDAYNEQFF; DNA: TGCAGCACCAACCTAGCGGGAGATGCCTACAATGAGCAGTTCTTC
D: TRBD2; J: TRBJ2-2; size: .; V: TRBV2; CDR3: CASREHSRLAGRGELFF; DNA: TGTGCCAGCAGGGAACACTCCCGACTAGCGGGAAGAGGGGAGCTGTTTTTT
D: .; J: TRBJ1-2; size: .; V: TRBV18; CDR3: CASSPLTSYGYTF; DNA: TGTGCCAGCTCACCACTGACATCCTATGGCTACACCTTC
D: TRBD1; J: TRBJ1-1; size: .; V: TRBV19; CDR3: CASSMKSGQEAFF; DNA: TGTGCCAGTAGTATGAAGTCGGGACAGGAAGCTTTCTTT
D: .; J: TRBJ1-2; size: .; V: TRBV9; CDR3: CASSAGGRAGLYGYTF; DNA: TGTGCCAGCAGCGCGGGGGGCAGGGCAGGGCTCTATGGCTACACCTTC
D: TRBD2; J: TRBJ2-2; size: .; V: TRBV4-2; CDR3: CASSKAGVNTGELFF; DNA: TGTGCCAGCAGCAAAGCGGGGGTGAACACCGGGGAGCTGTTTTTT
D: .; J: TRBJ1-6; size: .; V: TRBV13; CDR3: CASSLGAGRNSPLHF; DNA: TGTGCCAGCAGCTTAGGCGCAGGCCGGAATTCACCCCTCCACTTT
D: TRBD2; J: TRBJ2-5; size: few; V: TRBV7-3; CDR3: CASSLGGGQETQYF; DNA: TGTGCCAGCAGCTTAGGGGGGGGACAAGAGACCCAGTACTTC
D: .; J: TRBJ2-6; size: .; V: TRBV13; CDR3: CASSLGQEAGANVLTF; DNA: TGTGCCAGCAGCTTAGGGCAGGAGGCTGGGGCCAACGTCCTGACTTTC
D: TRBD1; J: TRBJ2-7; size: .; V: TRBV11-2; CDR3: CASSSTRGQGPYEQYF; DNA: TGTGCCAGCAGCTCGACCCGGGGACAGGGGCCCTACGAGCAGTACTTC
D: TRBD1; J: TRBJ2-1; size: .; V: TRBV7-3; CDR3: CASSPSRGQGSYNEQFF; DNA: TGTGCCAGCAGCCCCTCCCGAGGACAGGGTTCCTACAATGAGCAGTTCTTC
D: TRBD2; J: TRBJ2-7; size: .; V: TRBV11-3; CDR3: CASSRGRENEQYF; DNA: TGTGCCAGCAGCCGCGGGAGAGAGAACGAGCAGTACTTC
D: .; J: TRBJ2-2; size: .; V: TRBV5-1; CDR3: CASSLGAGYTGELFF; DNA: TGCGCCAGCAGCTTAGGGGCAGGGTACACCGGGGAGCTGTTTTTT
D: TRBD2; J: TRBJ2-1; size: .; V: TRBV6-1; CDR3: CASSDPRGGLYNEQFF; DNA: TGTGCCAGCAGTGATCCACGGGGGGGCCTTTACAATGAGCAGTTCTTC
D: TRBD1; J: TRBJ1-1; size: .; V: TRBV6-6; CDR3: CASRLGTGGTEAFF; DNA: TGTGCCAGCAGACTCGGGACAGGGGGCACTGAAGCTTTCTTT
D: .; J: TRBJ2-1; size: .; V: TRBV7-3; CDR3: CASSLSSVNEQFF; DNA: TGTGCCAGCAGCTTAAGTTCAGTCAATGAGCAGTTCTTC
D: .; J: TRBJ2-7; size: .; V: TRBV11-3; CDR3: CASSLTRSSLEQYF; DNA: TGTGCCAGCAGCTTGACCAGGTCCTCGCTCGAGCAGTACTTC
D: .; J: TRBJ1-2; size: .; V: TRBV30; CDR3: CAWSVEQGDGYTF; DNA: TGTGCCTGGAGTGTGGAGCAGGGTGATGGCTACACCTTC
D: .; J: TRBJ1-3; size: .; V: TRBV18; CDR3: CASSPGGEAGNTIYF; DNA: TGTGCCAGCTCACCAGGGGGCGAGGCTGGAAACACCATATATTTT
D: .; J: TRBJ1-2; size: .; V: TRBV5-1; CDR3: CASSLGVRAGGYTF; DNA: TGCGCCAGCAGCTTGGGCGTCAGGGCTGGGGGCTACACCTTC
D: .; J: TRBJ2-7; size: .; V: TRBV4-3; CDR3: CASSQATGSYEQYF; DNA: TGCGCCAGCAGCCAAGCGACAGGCTCCTACGAGCAGTACTTC